These 24 T cell receptor beta chains came from one sample sequenced in a study of T cell responses to AZD1222 COVID-19 vaccine. Sequencing was performed with immunoSEQ multiplex PCR; in TCRdb, only in-frame clones are kept and a portion is missing. The data hold tens of thousands of clones, with almost 90% observed a single time. The sequenced sample was peripheral blood, obtained on day 0 of AZD1222 vaccination. These receptors were collected from an adult in good health.

The chain employs TRBV9 and TRBJ2-3; tentative D call: TRBD1 (6 bases). Germline V gives CDR1 SGDLS, CDR2 YYNGEE. This CDR3 contains 14 residues. The ends were cut back, 0 bases at V and 6 bases at J, with 11 bases in the middle. CDR3 region: CASSVVGHPDTQYF. Here the CDR3 DNA reads TGTGCCAGCAGCGTAGTGGGACACCCCGATACGCAGTATTTT.

A few counts support this clone. The chain is built from TRBV6-4 and TRBJ1-2; 8 bases match TRBD1. V dropped 0 bases and J dropped 8; count of bases not matched to a gene: 14. This CDR3 has 17 amino acids. Germline loops: CDR1 MRHNA, CDR2 SNTAGT. CDR3 sequence reads: CASSDSGAGGSYLGYTF. CDR3 sequence (DNA): TGTGCCAGCAGTGACTCCGGGGCAGGGGGCAGTTACTTGGGCTACACCTTC.

V is TRBV5-1 and J is TRBJ1-3, with 11 nucleotides matching TRBD1. Per the germline V gene, CDR1 is SGHRS and CDR2 is YFSETQ. Germline trimming cut 4 bases from V and 1 base from J; bases unmatched to any gene: 10. CDR3 length: 18 amino acids. CDR3 protein: CASSRDGQGAFSGNTIYF. The CDR3 DNA follows: TGCGCCAGCAGCCGGGATGGACAGGGGGCTTTTTCTGGAAACACCATATATTTT.

This clone has just one count. The V gene is TRBV6-2 or TRBV6-3, the J gene TRBJ1-6, with a tentative D call TRBD1 (5 bases). The CDR3 is made up of 14 amino acids. Germline CDR1 MNHEY, CDR2 SVGEGT. V dropped 2 bases and J dropped 9 bases, with 11 bases sitting between them. CDR3 amino acids: CASSYGRVLSPLHF. In DNA, the CDR3 is TGTGCCAGCAGTTACGGCAGGGTTCTTTCACCCCTCCACTTT.

V and J are TRBV27 and TRBJ1-1; 7 nucleotides line up with TRBD1. From germline, CDR1 is MNHEY and CDR2 SMNVEV (reference sequence). The V and J ends lost 8 bases and 0 bases, in that order; junction bases with no gene match: 12. This CDR3 has 16 amino acids. For the CDR3, the DNA is TGTGCCAGCTACGACAGGGTGGCGTCAGTGAACACTGAAGCTTTCTTT. Its translation is CASYDRVASVNTEAFF.

The chain joins TRBV5-1 to TRBJ1-3; TRBD1 agrees at 10 bases. The J segment lost 3 bases and the V segment lost 3 bases, leaving 3 bases of the junction unmatched. This CDR3 contains 15 residues. Germline V CDR1 and CDR2: SGHRS, YFSETQ. CDR3 nucleotide sequence: TGCGCCAGCAGCTCGGACAGGGGGGGTGGAAACACCATATATTTT. This codes for CASSSDRGGGNTIYF.

V gene TRBV3-1 (or the pseudogene TRBV3-2) combines with J gene TRBJ1-6; D unresolved. V was shortened by 4 bases and J by 0 bases, with 16 bases between the two germline ends. The CDR3 consists of 18 residues. Germline V gene lookup returns CDR1 LGHDT and CDR2 YNNKEL (reference sequence). CDR3 amino acids: CASSPRASQSSYNSPLHF. The CDR3 bases are TGTGCCAGCAGCCCACGGGCCAGTCAGAGCTCCTATAATTCACCCCTCCACTTT.

This chain connects TRBV23-1 to TRBJ2-7, with 10 positions matching TRBD1. TRBV23-1 is annotated as an ORF whose role is uncertain. After removal of 3 bases from V and 6 bases from J, the junction contained 8 bases not matched to a gene. CDR3 length: 15 residues. The CDR3 loop is CASSHWWTGGGEQYF. CDR3 DNA: TGCGCCAGCAGTCATTGGTGGACAGGGGGGGGCGAGCAGTACTTC.

The chain couples TRBV9 to TRBJ1-6; TRBD1 is a possible D gene (6 bases). Germline values: CDR1 SGDLS, CDR2 YYNGEE. CDR3 length: 14 amino acids. Deletions cut 1 base from V and 6 bases from J, with 8 bases between. In DNA, the CDR3 is TGTGCCAGCAGCGTAACAGGGATTAATTCACCCCTCCACTTT. This gives the protein CASSVTGINSPLHF.

The rearrangement uses TRBV27 and TRBJ2-2; possible D gene TRBD1, 5 bases. Trimming left V 8 bases short and J 4 bases short, with 14 bases between. Germline loops: CDR1 MNHEY, CDR2 SMNVEV (reference sequence). The CDR3 length is 14 residues. CDR3 loop: CASDAGFGTGELFF. The DNA for the CDR3 is TGTGCCAGCGACGCAGGGTTCGGCACCGGGGAGCTGTTTTTT.

A note on this clone: The sample contains more than one DNA sequence encoding this CDR3. The gene calls are TRBV7-3 and TRBJ2-2; TRBD1 matches 9 bases. Germline loops: CDR1 SGHTA, CDR2 FQGTGA. V shed 1 base and J 6 bases; nucleotides not matched to a gene: 3. The CDR3 has 15 amino acids. CDR3 in amino acids: CASSLRGQGSGELFF. In DNA, the CDR3 is TGTGCCAGCAGCTTAAGGGGACAGGGCTCCGGGGAGCTGTTTTTT.

This clone was picked up one time. The chain uses TRBV3-1 (or the pseudogene TRBV3-2) and TRBJ2-6; weak D call: TRBD2 (6 bases). CDR3 size: 18 residues. V lost 6 bases and J 0 bases, leaving 18 bases between the germline ends. CDR1 is LGHDT, CDR2 YNNKEL, per germline (reference sequence). Here the CDR3 DNA reads TGTGCCAGCAGGGGCTCGGGTCAGGGAGGCTCTGGGGCCAACGTCCTGACTTTC. Residues: CASRGSGQGGSGANVLTF.

This sequence joins TRBV5-1 and TRBJ2-7, with TRBD2 identical over 9 bases. The CDR3 runs 14 residues. Germline lookup yields CDR1 SGHRS and CDR2 YFSETQ. The ends lost 3 bases at V and 7 bases at J; junction bases unmatched: 8. The CDR3 DNA is TGCGCCAGCAGCTCAAAGCGGGGGGCGAGTGAGCAGTACTTC. Translated: CASSSKRGASEQYF.

V usage is TRBV9 and J usage is TRBJ1-4; a weak D match, TRBD1 (6 bases). CDR1 SGDLS and CDR2 YYNGEE come from the germline V gene. There are 14 residues in the CDR3. V gave up 2 bases and J gave up 8 bases, with 13 bases separating them. The CDR3 DNA follows: TGTGCCAGCAGCGTCAAGGGTACAGGGGAAAAACTGTTTTTT. This gives the protein CASSVKGTGEKLFF.

The chain is built from TRBV4-1 and TRBJ1-1; D ambiguous. Germline CDR1 reads MGHRA; CDR2 reads YSYEKL. The CDR3 runs to 13 residues. Trimming took off 0 bases at V and 1 base at J, with 3 bases between the two ends. The CDR3 DNA reads as TGCGCCAGCAGCCAAGACGGGAACACTGAAGCTTTCTTT. This encodes CASSQDGNTEAFF.

The chain has TRBV6-4 and TRBJ1-1, with a weak D call TRBD1 (6 bases). This CDR3 has 19 amino acids. V gave up 7 bases and J gave up 6 bases, with 33 bases separating them. Looked up from germline, CDR1 is MRHNA and CDR2 is SNTAGT. The CDR3 coding sequence is TGTGCCAGCATAGGAATCACAAACGGGATGACCGGGGGCGGGGCTGAAGCTTTCTTT. It codes for CASIGITNGMTGGGAEAFF.

The chain joins TRBV6-5 to TRBJ1-2; D unresolved. V was cut by 7 bases and J by 3 bases, with 12 bases left in between. Germline V gene sequence: CDR1 MNHEY, CDR2 SVGAGI. The CDR3 totals 13 residues. The CDR3 sequence is CASNSRADYGYTF. In DNA form, the CDR3 reads TGTGCCAGCAACTCCCGGGCAGACTATGGCTACACCTTC.

CDR3 region: CASSWTGVGGELFF. The DNA for the CDR3 is TGTGCCAGCAGTTGGACAGGGGTAGGCGGGGAGCTGTTTTTT. The chain recombines TRBV6-5 with TRBJ2-2; 9 nucleotides line up with TRBD1. The V gene's germline CDR1 is MNHEY and CDR2 SVGAGI. J was trimmed by 7 bases and V by 4 bases; bases with no gene match: 4. The CDR3 spans 14 residues.

The chain is built from TRBV5-4 and TRBJ1-1; 9 positions match TRBD1. Germline V CDR1 and CDR2: SGHNT, YYREEE (reference sequence). Trimming at V came to 4 bases and at J to 6 bases, leaving 4 bases not matched to a gene. This CDR3 has 13 residues. The CDR3 DNA follows: TGTGCCAGCAGCCTGTGGACAGGGGCTGAAGCTTTCTTT. Protein sequence: CASSLWTGAEAFF.

The gene calls are TRBV7-2 and TRBJ2-1; TRBD1 might be the D (5 bases). The V end was cut by 5 bases, the J end by 0 bases, with 11 bases between. CDR3 length equals 15 residues. Germline CDR1 reads SGHTA; CDR2 reads FQGNSA. Here the CDR3 reads CASSEQGSSYNEQFF. The DNA for the CDR3 is TGTGCCAGCAGCGAGCAGGGCAGCTCCTACAATGAGCAGTTCTTC.

This clone was seen more than once but under ten times. The rearrangement joins TRBV6-5 to TRBJ2-7, with D hard to call. V was clipped by 8 bases and J by 2 bases, with 16 bases between them. The CDR3 spans 14 residues. In germline, CDR1 is MNHEY, CDR2 SVGAGI. CDR3 in DNA: TGTGCCAGCGTACCTTCTAGGCCCCCCTACGAGCAGTACTTC. Protein: CASVPSRPPYEQYF.

This chain links TRBV11-3 with TRBJ2-1; D may match TRBD1 or TRBD2 (7 bases each). CDR3 length equals 15 residues. Deletions cut 5 bases from V and 5 bases from J, with 16 bases between. Germline V gives CDR1 SGHNT, CDR2 YENEEA. In nucleotides, the CDR3 is TGTGCCAGCAGCCCCGGGCAGGGGGGGAACAATGAGCAGTTCTTC. This encodes CASSPGQGGNNEQFF.

V is TRBV6-2 or TRBV6-3 and J is TRBJ1-2; no clear D gene. There are 13 residues in the CDR3. Germline CDR1 reads MNHEY; CDR2 reads SVGEGT. Trimming cost V 2 bases and J 4 bases, with 8 bases left between them. In DNA form, the CDR3 reads TGTGCCAGCAGTTACAGGGCGAGCTATGGCTACACCTTC. It encodes CASSYRASYGYTF.

V is TRBV5-1 and J is TRBJ1-4; possibly TRBD1 for D (5 bases). CDR1 is SGHRS and CDR2 is YFSETQ in the germline V gene. The CDR3 is made up of 15 amino acids. The V end was cut by 5 bases, the J end by 1 base, with 12 bases between. CDR3 amino acids: CASSGGDRTNEKLFF. The CDR3, as DNA: TGCGCCAGCAGTGGGGGTGACAGAACTAATGAAAAACTGTTTTTT.